A single sample gave rise to the 10 T cell receptor beta chains below, sequenced in a study of cytomegalovirus exposure and HLA in healthy donors. The PCR used 60 Vbeta and 13 Jbeta primers. Assay used: immunoSEQ multiplex PCR; TCRdb lists only in-frame clones, some missing. The table records about 130,000 clones, roughly 80% of them present only once. The sample was PBMCs. The receptors originated from a man under 40 in good health and CMV-seropositive.

Written as DNA, the CDR3 is TGTGCCAGCAGCTCCGGGACAGTTAACGAGCAGTACTTC. Protein: CASSSGTVNEQYF. This sequence joins TRBV11-1 and TRBJ2-7, with TRBD1 matching over 7 bases. This CDR3 has 13 residues. The trim removed 4 bases at V and 5 bases at J, leaving 5 bases unmatched. The germline V gene encodes CDR1 SGHAT and CDR2 FQDESV (reference sequence).

The CDR3 sequence: CASSFNSNSGNTIYF. DNA of the CDR3: TGTGCCAGCAGTTTCAACAGTAACTCTGGAAACACCATATATTTT. The chain has TRBV27 and TRBJ1-3; D uncertain. Trimming left V 3 bases short and J 0 bases short, with 9 bases between. The V gene's germline CDR1 is MNHEY and CDR2 SMNVEV (reference sequence). This CDR3 has 15 residues.

The chain uses TRBV10-2 and TRBJ1-2; possible D gene TRBD1, 5 bases. Germline CDR1 is WSHSY and CDR2 is SAAADI. Trimming cost V 3 bases and J 7 bases, with 21 bases left between them. CDR3 size: 16 residues. CDR3 residues: CASSDLQGLRAFGYTF. CDR3 coding DNA: TGCGCCAGCAGTGATCTTCAGGGACTTAGGGCTTTTGGCTACACCTTC.

This clone was found a few times. The chain combines TRBV7-2 with TRBJ1-4, with TRBD1 matching over 7 bases. The CDR3 consists of 13 residues. Losses at the gene ends were 6 bases for V and 7 bases for J; bases not matched to a gene: 5. Germline lookup yields CDR1 SGHTA and CDR2 FQGNSA. The CDR3 is CASRYRQGEKLFF. CDR3 nucleotides: TGTGCCAGCAGATATCGACAGGGTGAAAAACTGTTTTTT. Full variable domain (outside the CDR3, taken from reference TRBV7-2 and TRBJ1-4): GAGVSQSPSNKVTEKGKDVELRCDPISGHTALYWYRQSLGQGLEFLIYFQGNSAPDKSGLPSDRFSAERTGGSVSTLTIQRTQQEDSAVYLCASRYRQGEKLFFGSGTQLSVL.

The rearrangement uses TRBV12-5 and TRBJ1-6; D call uncertain. CDR1 LGHNT and CDR2 FRNRAP come from the germline V gene. V shed 3 bases and J shed 7 bases, with 4 bases lying between them. This CDR3 region has 12 residues. CDR3 residues: CASGFRNSPLHF. The CDR3 nucleotides are TGTGCTAGTGGTTTCAGAAATTCACCCCTCCACTTT.

The chain links TRBV5-1 to TRBJ2-7; TRBD1 matches at 11 bases. Trimming cost V 4 bases and J 2 bases; bases outside gene matches: 5. CDR1 and CDR2 (germline): SGHRS, YFSETQ. There are 15 residues in the CDR3. Here the CDR3 reads CASSPGTGGTYEQYF. In DNA form, the CDR3 reads TGCGCCAGCAGCCCGGGGACAGGGGGAACCTACGAGCAGTACTTC. Filled out from reference TRBV5-1 and TRBJ2-7, the complete variable domain reads KAGVTQTPRYLIKTRGQQVTLSCSPISGHRSVSWYQQTPGQGLQFLFEYFSETQRNKGNFPGRFSGRQFSNSRSEMNVSTLELGDSALYLCASSPGTGGTYEQYFGPGTRLTVT.

The genes are TRBV7-8 and TRBJ2-5; 7 nucleotides align to TRBD2. Trimming took 0 bases from V and 4 from J; bases not matched to a gene: 14. This CDR3 spans 18 amino acids. Germline loops: CDR1 SGHVS, CDR2 FQNEAQ. CDR3 bases: TGTGCCAGCAGCTTAGCTCGGACTCCTAGCGGAGGGCGAGAGACCCAGTACTTC. This codes for CASSLARTPSGGRETQYF.

This clone is a singleton in its sample. Other DNA sequences within the sample encode an identical CDR3. The V and J genes are TRBV6-4 and TRBJ2-1; the match to TRBD1 covers 9 bases. The length of the CDR3 is 15 residues. Trimming at V came to 4 bases and at J to 9 bases, leaving 10 bases not matched to a gene. In germline, CDR1 is MRHNA, CDR2 SNTAGT. The CDR3 reads CASSALPGQGFEQFF. CDR3 bases: TGTGCCAGCAGTGCCCTGCCGGGACAGGGTTTTGAGCAGTTCTTC.

V is TRBV6-5 and J is TRBJ1-2, with D uncertain. CDR1 is MNHEY and CDR2 is SVGAGI in the germline V gene. Trimming took off 6 bases at V and 3 bases at J, with 8 bases between the two ends. CDR3 length equals 12 residues. The CDR3 is CASRSFDYGYTF. CDR3 nucleotide sequence: TGTGCCAGCAGGAGTTTCGACTATGGCTACACCTTC.

This chain uses TRBV4-1 with TRBJ1-2; 10 nucleotides match TRBD1. Trimming took 1 base from V and 8 from J; bases not matched to a gene: 13. The CDR3 has 17 amino acids. CDR1 MGHRA and CDR2 YSYEKL come from the germline V gene. The CDR3 DNA reads as TGCGCCAGCAGCCAAGGATCTCGGAGACAGGGGGCAGGAGGCTACACCTTC. Its protein is CASSQGSRRQGAGGYTF.